Presented here are 23 T cell receptor beta chains from one specimen sequenced in a study of T cell repertoires in cytomegalovirus infection (dated by TCRdb to between 2017 and 2020). Sequencing relied on an Illumina HiSeq 1500. Starting from the raw public reads, TCRdb applied fastp trimming at Q25, assembled clones with MiXCR and retained in-frame beta chains. Rows with a matching CDR3 protein are joined into one entry that keeps the most common DNA and genes. The sample table lists hundreds of thousands of distinct CDR3 sequences, around a third of them with a count of one. Of the sample, 15% to 20% falls within the top ten clones. These receptors have no known antigen. Explained via the paper, the treatment or condition label denotes: in vitro stimulation with specific CMV peptide epitopes to enrich CMV-specific T cells. Sequencing was performed on cultured PBMCs, taken from culture after CMV antigen stimulation. The receptors derive from a human donor in good health (CMV status not recorded). Some clones in this sample may be carry-over from other donors' samples.

The genes are TRBV2 and TRBJ2-7, with no clear D. The CDR3 runs to 13 residues. Looked up from germline, CDR1 is SNHLY and CDR2 is FYNNEI. The ends were cut back, 7 bases at V and 11 bases at J, with 21 bases in the middle. The CDR3 here is CASTRNQAAPEYF. In DNA, the CDR3 is TGTGCCAGCACCAGAAATCAAGCTGCTCCCGAGTACTTC. The full variable domain, with the rest looked up from reference TRBV2 and TRBJ2-7, is EPEVTQTPSHQVTQMGQEVILRCVPISNHLYFYWYRQILGQKVEFLVSFYNNEISEKSEIFDDQFSVERPDGSNFTLKIRSTKLEDSAMYFCASTRNQAAPEYFGPGTRLTVT.

The rearrangement uses TRBV7-8 and TRBJ2-3; D is unclear. There are 14 residues in the CDR3. V lost 5 bases and J 4 bases, leaving 13 bases between the germline ends. Germline lookup yields CDR1 SGHVS and CDR2 FQNEAQ. The chain's CDR3 is CASSLGFSPDTQYF. CDR3 in DNA: TGTGCCAGCAGCCTAGGCTTTTCCCCAGATACGCAGTATTTT.

This clonotype has just a few counts. This chain links TRBV7-9 with TRBJ1-4; the match to TRBD1 covers 10 bases. The V and J ends lost 5 bases and 8 bases, in that order; junction bases with no gene match: 8. The CDR3 covers 15 residues. CDR1 SEHNR and CDR2 FQNEAQ come from the germline V gene (reference sequence). CDR3 loop: CASSPWDRGHEKLFF. CDR3 nucleotide sequence: TGTGCCAGCAGCCCCTGGGACAGGGGCCACGAAAAACTGTTTTTT.

This chain connects TRBV28 to TRBJ1-4; the D is unclear. Looked up from germline, CDR1 is MDHEN and CDR2 is SYDVKM. CDR3 size: 16 residues. The ends were cut back, 6 bases at V and 0 bases at J, with 14 bases in the middle. CDR3 in amino acids: CASRSTAGSTNEKLFF. The CDR3 DNA reads TGTGCCAGCAGGTCGACGGCCGGGTCAACTAATGAAAAACTGTTTTTT.

This clonotype was recorded only once. This chain joins TRBV11-2 and TRBJ2-1, with D possibly being TRBD2 (5 bases). CDR3 size: 13 residues. Trimming stripped 8 bases from V and 4 bases from J, with 12 bases between. Germline lookup yields CDR1 SGHAT and CDR2 FQNNGV. The CDR3 nucleotides read TGTGCCAGCGGCTCGGGGAAGTACAATGAGCAGTTCTTC. This encodes CASGSGKYNEQFF.

This clonotype was counted ten times or more. V is TRBV7-2 and J is TRBJ2-7, with D perhaps matching TRBD2 (5 bases). The length of the CDR3 is 16 residues. V shed 1 base and J shed 0 bases, with 13 bases lying between them. The V gene's germline CDR1 is SGHTA and CDR2 FQGNSA. The CDR3 DNA is TGTGCCAGCAGCTTAGGCGCGCGGGCGAACTCCTACGAGCAGTACTTC. Translating gives CASSLGARANSYEQYF.

The chain recombines TRBV7-8 with TRBJ2-7; D call uncertain. Germline V gives CDR1 SGHVS, CDR2 FQNEAQ. The V end was cut by 8 bases, the J end by 5 bases, with 13 bases between. This CDR3 is 12 amino acids long. Written as DNA, the CDR3 is TGTGCCAGCCGCCTTATTGCCGACGAGCAGTACTTC. Protein product: CASRLIADEQYF.

The chain has TRBV20-1 and TRBJ2-1, with 7 positions matching TRBD1. Germline V gene sequence: CDR1 DFQATT, CDR2 SNEGSKA (reference sequence). The CDR3 has 19 amino acids. Losses at the gene ends were 6 bases for V and 7 bases for J; bases not matched to a gene: 27. The CDR3 DNA sequence: TGCAGTGCCCCCAGTTCCAATGACAGGGCTGACAATCGCCGAAATGAGCAGTTCTTC. The encoded protein is CSAPSSNDRADNRRNEQFF.

This clonotype was seen only a few times. One end of the junction does not line up with germline, which may come from a read error. This chain connects TRBV19 to TRBJ1-5, with unresolved D. The length of the CDR3 is 14 residues. Per the germline V gene, CDR1 is LNHDA and CDR2 is SQIVND (reference sequence). CDR3 amino acids: CASSIDGYNQPQHF. The CDR3 coding sequence is TGTGCCAGTAGCATAGACGGATACAATCAGCCCCAGCATTTT.

V and J are TRBV7-9 and TRBJ1-1; maybe TRBD1 (5 bases). The CDR3 contains 15 residues. Germline V gives CDR1 SEHNR, CDR2 FQNEAQ (reference sequence). V was clipped by 5 bases and J by 4 bases, with 17 bases between them. Here the CDR3 reads CASSMSIGAGTEAFF. Here the CDR3 DNA reads TGTGCCAGCAGCATGTCCATTGGGGCTGGCACTGAAGCTTTCTTT.

The chain couples TRBV10-2 to TRBJ2-5; 7 bases are a match to TRBD1. Germline V CDR1 and CDR2: WSHSY, SAAADI. The CDR3 is 14 residues long. J lost 5 bases, V lost 7 bases, and 10 bases had no gene match. Written as DNA, the CDR3 is TGCGCCAGCACCTCGACAGGGTGGAGGGAGACCCAGTACTTC. It yields the protein CASTSTGWRETQYF.

The rearrangement links TRBV7-2 to TRBJ2-3, with D maybe TRBD1 (5 bases). V was shortened by 8 bases and J by 1 base, with 19 bases between the two germline ends. The CDR3 sequence is 16 residues long. Germline CDR1 reads SGHTA; CDR2 reads FQGNSA. The CDR3, as DNA: TGTGCCAGCCGCTCGGGTTTGGGGCAGGGCACAGATACGCAGTATTTT. Translation: CASRSGLGQGTDTQYF. Full variable domain (remainder filled in from reference TRBV7-2 and TRBJ2-3): GAGVSQSPSNKVTEKGKDVELRCDPISGHTALYWYRQSLGQGLEFLIYFQGNSAPDKSGLPSDRFSAERTGGSVSTLTIQRTQQEDSAVYLCASRSGLGQGTDTQYFGPGTRLTVL.

This clonotype came up a few times. The chain carries TRBV6-6 and TRBJ2-3; no clear D. V was cut by 2 bases and J by 0 bases, with 12 bases left in between. The germline V gene has CDR1 MNHNY and CDR2 SVGAGI (reference sequence). The CDR3 spans 16 residues. DNA for the CDR3: TGTGCCAGCAGTTACGACCCATACTTCAGCACAGATACGCAGTATTTT. Amino acid sequence: CASSYDPYFSTDTQYF.

This sequence joins TRBV5-5 and TRBJ2-1; 10 bases fit TRBD2. J was trimmed by 9 bases and V by 4 bases; bases with no gene match: 10. The CDR3 loop spans 15 amino acids. Per germline, CDR1 SGHKS and CDR2 YYEKEE (reference sequence). CDR3 sequence reads: CASSLKAGGQGEQFF. CDR3 in DNA: TGTGCCAGCAGCCTAAAAGCGGGAGGGCAGGGTGAGCAGTTCTTC.

The rearrangement links TRBV11-2 to TRBJ2-7; perhaps TRBD2 as D (5 bases). The ends were cut back, 5 bases at V and 7 bases at J, with 18 bases in the middle. CDR1 and CDR2 (germline): SGHAT, FQNNGV. The CDR3 runs 14 residues. In DNA form, the CDR3 reads TGTGCCAGCAGCCCGCTAGCTCGGTTCCTAGAGCAGTACTTC. It specifies CASSPLARFLEQYF. The whole variable domain, filled in from reference TRBV11-2 and TRBJ2-7, reads EAGVAQSPRYKIIEKRQSVAFWCNPISGHATLYWYQQILGQGPKLLIQFQNNGVVDDSQLPKDRFSAERLKGVDSTLKIQPAKLEDSAVYLCASSPLARFLEQYFGPGTRLTVT.

This chain joins TRBV7-9 and TRBJ2-7; no reliable D call. The CDR3 runs to 13 residues. V was cut by 5 bases and J by 4 bases, with 12 bases left in between. CDR1 SEHNR and CDR2 FQNEAQ come from the germline V gene (reference sequence). CDR3 nucleotide sequence: TGTGCCAGCAGCCAAGGCCCGGTATACGAGCAGTACTTC. This codes for CASSQGPVYEQYF.

This clonotype was counted a few times. This chain links TRBV7-9 with TRBJ1-1; 9 bases map to TRBD1. The V gene's germline CDR1 is SEHNR and CDR2 FQNEAQ (reference sequence). The CDR3 covers 13 residues. Trimming took 9 bases from V and 0 from J; bases not matched to a gene: 2. The CDR3: CASRTGVNTEAFF. The CDR3 DNA sequence: TGTGCCAGTAGGACAGGGGTGAACACTGAAGCTTTCTTT.

This chain links TRBV11-3 with TRBJ2-1; possibly TRBD2 for D (5 bases). Germline assignment: CDR1 SGHNT and CDR2 YENEEA. Deletions cut 6 bases from V and 6 bases from J, with 12 bases between. The CDR3 runs 13 residues. This chain's CDR3 is CASSRTHGNEQFF. The CDR3 DNA is TGTGCCAGCAGTCGGACTCACGGCAATGAGCAGTTCTTC.

This clonotype came up once. This chain links TRBV7-2 with TRBJ2-3; a weak D match, TRBD1 (6 bases). Trimming pared 5 bases from V and 1 base from J, leaving 10 bases between. This CDR3 region has 14 residues. Germline values: CDR1 SGHTA, CDR2 FQGNSA. DNA for the CDR3: TGTGCCAGCAGCGGGAAGGGGGGCACAGATACGCAGTATTTT. Its translation: CASSGKGGTDTQYF.

J is TRBJ2-7 and V is TRBV20-1, with 9 nucleotides matching TRBD2. The CDR3 length is 15 residues. V dropped 0 bases and J dropped 2; count of bases not matched to a gene: 5. From germline, CDR1 is DFQATT and CDR2 SNEGSKA (reference sequence). This chain's CDR3 is CSAREGASGAYEQYF. The CDR3 region has the DNA TGCAGTGCTAGAGAGGGGGCTAGCGGGGCCTACGAGCAGTACTTC.

The chain employs TRBV20-1 and TRBJ2-1, with a possible D match to TRBD1 (6 bases). Germline-derived CDR1 and CDR2 are DFQATT and SNEGSKA (reference sequence). Trimming removed 5 bases at V and 8 bases at J, with 19 bases between. This CDR3 region has 14 residues. Here the CDR3 reads CSAPRDTDGDEQFF. The CDR3 bases are TGCAGTGCTCCCCGGGACACCGACGGGGATGAGCAGTTCTTC.

In this sample, this clonotype turned up many times. The chain employs TRBV7-2 and TRBJ2-1; 9 bases align to TRBD2. This CDR3 spans 15 amino acids. Per the germline V gene, CDR1 is SGHTA and CDR2 is FQGNSA. Unmatched junction bases numbered 9, after V lost 6 bases and J lost 6 bases. In nucleotides, the CDR3 is TGTGCCAGCAGACAGGCGGGACTAGCTTCCAATGAGCAGTTCTTC. Encoded protein: CASRQAGLASNEQFF. The whole variable domain, filled in from reference TRBV7-2 and TRBJ2-1, reads GAGVSQSPSNKVTEKGKDVELRCDPISGHTALYWYRQSLGQGLEFLIYFQGNSAPDKSGLPSDRFSAERTGGSVSTLTIQRTQQEDSAVYLCASRQAGLASNEQFFGPGTRLTVL.

This rearrangement joins TRBV6-6 to TRBJ2-7; 8 bases fit TRBD1. CDR3 size: 15 residues. Germline V gene lookup returns CDR1 MNHNY and CDR2 SVGAGI (reference sequence). J was trimmed by 0 bases and V by 5 bases; bases with no gene match: 6. CDR3 in amino acids: CASSRDTGGSYEQYF. CDR3 nucleotide sequence: TGTGCCAGCAGTAGGGACACAGGGGGCTCCTACGAGCAGTACTTC.